These 8 T cell receptor beta chains were sequenced from one sample in a study of T cell clonality in common variable immunodeficiency. Profiled with immunoSEQ multiplex PCR; TCRdb holds only in-frame clones, not every one. Listed here are tens of thousands of clones without any singletons, the top ten holding around 4.5%. Specimen: peripheral blood mononuclear cells. All receptors derive from a person between 18 and 75 years old in good health.

This clone has a count of ten or more. The sequence runs out 3 residues before the end of the CDR3; the remainder is reconstructed from the germline J gene. The gene calls are TRBV20-1 and TRBJ1-1; the D is unclear. The V end was cut by 4 bases, the J end by 1 base, with 7 bases between. CDR1 DFQATT and CDR2 SNEGSKA come from the germline V gene (reference sequence). The length of the CDR3 is 12 residues. CDR3 DNA (partial): TGCAGTGCTAAAGGGCCGAACACTGAA. Its protein is CSAKGPNTE. The CDR3 in its entirety is CSAKGPNTEAFF.

This clone was detected ten times or more. Read coverage stops 3 residues before the CDR3 terminus; the germline J gene supplies the remainder. The rearrangement links TRBV7-9 to TRBJ2-5, with a tentative D call TRBD2 (6 bases). V shed 3 bases and J shed 3 bases, with 14 bases lying between them. This CDR3 contains 15 residues. The germline V gene has CDR1 SEHNR and CDR2 FQNEAQ (reference sequence). The CDR3 is CASSLRTSGEETQYF. The part of the CDR3 DNA that was read is TGTGCCAGCAGCTTGCGTACTTCGGGGGAAGAGACC.

In this sample, this clone turned up many times. The read halts 3 residues ahead of the CDR3 end, with the missing end drawn from the germline J gene. V gene TRBV7-3 combines with J gene TRBJ2-7; D remains unclear. This CDR3 has 14 amino acids. The ends were cut back, 4 bases at V and 4 bases at J, with 14 bases in the middle. CDR1 SGHTA and CDR2 FQGTGA come from the germline V gene. Partial CDR3 DNA: TGTGCCAGCAGCTCGGCCGGCGGTACTTACGAG. It codes for CASSSAGGTYE. The complete CDR3 reads CASSSAGGTYEQYF.

In its sample, this clone was seen many times. The DNA ends 3 residues before the CDR3 does, and the rest of the CDR3 is filled in from the germline J gene. The gene calls are TRBV19 and TRBJ2-3; D is possibly TRBD2 (5 bases). V lost 6 bases to trimming and J lost 0 bases, with 10 bases between them. CDR3 length: 14 amino acids. CDR1 LNHDA and CDR2 SQIVND come from the germline V gene (reference sequence). The CDR3 reads CASRIRGSTDTQYF. The sequenced CDR3 bases are TGTGCCAGTAGGATACGCGGGAGCACAGATACG.

This clone was recorded many times. The read terminates 3 residues ahead of where the CDR3 ends, so the germline J gene completes it. This rearrangement joins TRBV6-1 to TRBJ1-5; 7 bases line up with TRBD1. CDR3 length equals 15 residues. The V segment lost 3 bases and the J segment 6 bases; nucleotides outside the gene matches: 8. From germline, CDR1 is MNHNS and CDR2 SASEGT. Incomplete CDR3 DNA: TGTGCCAGCAGTGATCAACGGGACAGTGCTCAGCCC. It translates to CASSDQRDSAQP. The entire CDR3 sequence reads CASSDQRDSAQPQHF.

This clone showed up many times. The CDR3 goes on 3 residues after the read ends, and that part is filled in from the germline J gene. The chain has TRBV7-6 and TRBJ2-3, with D possibly matching TRBD2 (6 bases). This CDR3 has 17 residues. Trimming took off 3 bases at V and 6 bases at J, with 22 bases between the two ends. The germline gives CDR1 SGHVS, CDR2 FNYEAQ. The CDR3 reads CASSFIWSGGAQDTQYF. The CDR3 DNA, read in part, is TGTGCCAGCAGCTTTATATGGTCCGGGGGAGCCCAGGATACG.

There are many counts of this clone. The read gets to within 3 residues of the CDR3 end, and the germline J gene fills in the rest. This chain links TRBV7-9 with TRBJ2-7; TRBD1 matches at 7 bases. The CDR3 covers 14 residues. V shed 3 bases and J 1 base; nucleotides not matched to a gene: 3. Germline V CDR1 and CDR2: SEHNR, FQNEAQ (reference sequence). The CDR3 loop reads CASSLGQTSYEQYF. The sequenced CDR3 bases are TGTGCCAGCAGCTTGGGACAGACATCCTACGAG.

This clone has ten or more counts. With the read ending 3 residues before the CDR3 end, the germline J gene is used to fill in that end. This chain links TRBV7-8 with TRBJ2-2; the match to TRBD2 covers 12 bases. Losses at the gene ends were 6 bases for V and 7 bases for J; bases not matched to a gene: 9. The CDR3 runs to 16 residues. Germline-derived CDR1 and CDR2 are SGHVS and FQNEAQ. This CDR3 reads CASRVLAGGLSGELFF. Partial CDR3 DNA: TGTGCCAGCAGAGTCCTAGCGGGAGGGCTGAGCGGGGAG.